These 13 T cell receptor beta chains were all obtained from the same sample, sequenced in a study of tumor-infiltrating lymphocytes in primary liver carcinoma (dated by TCRdb to the late 2010s). Sequencing was performed on an Illumina HiSeq 2500. A constant-region primer and ProtoScript II reverse transcriptase were used to reverse-transcribe TCRbeta-specific cDNA from 500 ng total RNA. Construction of the TCRbeta libraries relied on three nested rounds of multiplex PCR, following a slightly modified ARM-PCR procedure. Multiplex TRBV1-TRBV30 forward primers and a Cbeta reverse primer were used in the first two PCR rounds, each of which was run for around 10 cycles. TCRdb redid the processing of the public reads, applying fastp at Q25 and MiXCR, and retained in-frame beta chains. Entries that share a CDR3 protein sequence are merged under the most common genes and DNA. Present in this sample are approximately 190,000 distinct CDR3 sequences, approximately 80% of which were seen just once. Together, the top ten hold 15% to 20% of the sample.

Total RNA and DNA were co-extracted from around 18-30 mg of bulk tissue with the AllPrep DNA/RNA mini kit, without cell sorting. Source material: tumor tissue from primary liver carcinoma. Source of these receptors: a middle-aged man with primary liver carcinoma and hepatitis B virus infection.

This clonotype was counted only a few times. V usage is TRBV19 and J usage is TRBJ2-2; 7 bases align to TRBD1. V was clipped by 6 bases and J by 4 bases; unmatched bases: 5. This CDR3 comprises 14 residues. CDR1 is LNHDA and CDR2 is SQIVND in the germline V gene (reference sequence). CDR3 DNA sequence: TGTGCCAGTAGCTCGACAGGGACCACCGGGGAGCTGTTTTTT. Encoded protein: CASSSTGTTGELFF.

Remarks on this clonotype: One end of the junction is discordant with germline, which a read error may explain. The chain employs TRBV7-9 and TRBJ2-7; 10 bases fit TRBD2. The length of the CDR3 is 15 residues. Looked up from germline, CDR1 is SEHNR and CDR2 is FQNEAQ (reference sequence). CDR3 amino acids: CASSSLLAGSRKQYF. The CDR3 DNA reads TGCGCCAGCAGCTCCCTACTAGCGGGAAGCCGCAAGCAGTACTTC.

Of note for this clonotype: This sequence may be a read error, since a much larger clone differs from it by one base. The chain couples TRBV28 to TRBJ2-7, with 8 nucleotides matching TRBD2. Trimming took 10 bases from V and 3 from J; bases not matched to a gene: 11. The CDR3 has 14 amino acids. Germline CDR1 is MDHEN and CDR2 is SYDVKM. The CDR3, as DNA: TGTGCCATCATTACTAGCGGAAACCTCTACGAGCAGTACTTC. It translates to CAIITSGNLYEQYF.

The genes are TRBV6-2 or TRBV6-3 and TRBJ2-7; 10 bases match TRBD2. There are 15 residues in the CDR3. CDR1 MNHEY and CDR2 SVGEGT come from the germline V gene. The CDR3: CTNSYSAGGQNEQYF. The CDR3 nucleotides are TGTACCAACAGTTACTCAGCGGGAGGGCAGAACGAGCAGTACTTC.

The genes are TRBV6-2 or TRBV6-3 and TRBJ1-1, with D unclear. The CDR3 totals 13 residues. The V gene's germline CDR1 is MNHEY and CDR2 SVGEGT. Trimming removed 4 bases at V and 5 bases at J, with 11 bases between. CDR3 amino acids: CASSSPLGTEAFF. DNA for the CDR3: TGTGCCAGCAGTTCCCCACTCGGTACTGAAGCTTTCTTT.

Concerning this clonotype: An end of the junction does not agree with germline; a read error may underlie this. The chain combines TRBV5-1 with TRBJ2-5, with unresolved D. Germline CDR1 SGHRS, CDR2 YFSETQ. This CDR3 spans 11 amino acids. In DNA, the CDR3 is TGTGCCATCAGCCTGTTGGAGACCCAGTACTTC. This gives the protein CAISLLETQYF.

With regard to this clonotype: One junction end disagrees with the germline gene, perhaps due to a read error. The chain joins TRBV11-1 to TRBJ2-5, with TRBD2 identical over 14 bases. Per the germline V gene, CDR1 is SGHAT and CDR2 is FQDESV (reference sequence). The CDR3 is 15 residues long. The CDR3 DNA sequence: TGTGTCGGCACCCTCACGGGACTAGCGGGAGAGACCCATTACTTC. The encoded protein is CVGTLTGLAGETHYF. The full variable domain, with the rest looked up from reference TRBV11-1 and TRBJ2-5, is EAEVAQSPRYKITEKSQAVAFWCDPISGHATLYWYRQILGQGPELLVQFQDESVVDDSQLPKDRFSAERLKGVDSTLKIQPAELGDSAMYLCVGTLTGLAGETHYFGPGTRLLVL.

The chain combines TRBV14 with TRBJ1-6; D unclear. Germline V lookup: CDR1 SGHDN, CDR2 FVKESK. Between the trimmed V and J ends, which lost 4 bases and 7 bases, there was a span of 11 bases. The CDR3 length is 14 residues. DNA for the CDR3: TGTGCCAGCAGCCTCTCAGCGGGAAATTCACCCCTCCACTTT. This translates into CASSLSAGNSPLHF.

A note on this clonotype: Mismatch with germline at one junction end may stem from a read error. This chain connects TRBV11-1 to TRBJ1-2, with D unresolved. Germline-derived CDR1 and CDR2 are SGHAT and FQDESV (reference sequence). The CDR3 consists of 12 residues. This chain's CDR3 is CASSLGPSDYSF. CDR3 sequence (DNA): TGTGCCAGCAGCTTAGGGCCGAGCGATTACAGCTTC.

On this clonotype itself: One end of the junction does not line up with germline, which may come from a read error. CDR3 sequence (DNA): TGTGCCAGCTTAAGTGGCACCGGGGAGCTTTTTTTT. Protein sequence: CASLSGTGELFF. The chain uses TRBV28 and TRBJ2-2; D perhaps matches TRBD2 (5 bases). The CDR3 covers 12 residues. CDR1 is MDHEN, CDR2 SYDVKM, per germline.

On this clonotype itself: One junction end disagrees with the germline gene, perhaps due to a read error. J is TRBJ2-7 and V is TRBV30; no reliable D call. The germline V gene has CDR1 GTSNPN and CDR2 SVGIG (reference sequence). The CDR3 runs 11 residues. The CDR3 coding sequence is TGTGCCTGGAGTGAAGCCAACGAGGAGTACTTC. This codes for CAWSEANEEYF. The complete variable domain, with remaining parts taken from reference TRBV30 and TRBJ2-7, reads SQTIHQWPATLVQPVGSPLSLECTVEGTSNPNLYWYRQAAGRGLQLLFYSVGIGQISSEVPQNLSASRPQDRQFILSSKKLLLSDSGFYLCAWSEANEEYFGPGTRLTVT.

On this clonotype itself: Mismatch with germline at one junction end may stem from a read error. The chain couples TRBV5-6 to TRBJ1-1; D gene unclear. This CDR3 has 13 residues. CDR1 and CDR2 (germline): SGHDT, YYEEEE. The CDR3: CAISLTENTEAFF. The CDR3 bases are TGTGCCATCAGCTTGACGGAGAACACTGAAGCTTTCTTT. The full variable domain, completed using reference TRBV5-6 and TRBJ1-1, is DAGVTQSPTHLIKTRGQQVTLRCSPKSGHDTVSWYQQALGQGPQFIFQYYEEEERQRGNFPDRFSGHQFPNYSSELNVNALLLGDSALYLCAISLTENTEAFFGQGTRLTVV.

The gene calls are TRBV11-3 and TRBJ1-5; D is unclear. Germline lookup yields CDR1 SGHNT and CDR2 YENEEA. The CDR3 covers 15 residues. The V gene lost 3 bases and the J gene lost 6 bases, with 15 bases spanning the gap. The CDR3: CASSLELEVAQPQHF. DNA for the CDR3: TGTGCCAGCAGCTTGGAGCTGGAGGTGGCTCAGCCCCAGCATTTT.